The 17 T cell receptor beta chains listed next were all sequenced from one sample in a study of spatial heterogeneity in lung cancer. Specified time point: sample taken at primary tumor resection. Tumor, nontumor lung or frozen PBMC supplied whole RNA, sequenced without sorting. A single record per CDR3 protein comes from TCRdb applying MiXCR to the 5' RACE reads. The repertoire holds approximately 52,000 distinct CDR3 sequences, about 5.8% seen once, with 11% in the top ten. Sample: PBMCs, taken at surgery. These receptors all stem from a male donor with early-stage non-small cell lung cancer.

At least ten counts were recorded for this clonotype. The chain employs TRBV7-6 and TRBJ1-2; D remains unclear. CDR3 size: 14 residues. Trimming left V 5 bases short and J 4 bases short, with 14 bases between. Germline-derived CDR1 and CDR2 are SGHVS and FNYEAQ. CDR3 coding DNA: TGTGCCAGCAGCCCCCGCAACGGAGGCTATGGCTACACCTTC. This gives the protein CASSPRNGGYGYTF.

The sample holds a few counts of this clonotype. This clone may be a read error of a much larger clone one base away. V is TRBV12-3 or TRBV12-4 and J is TRBJ2-1; 8 nucleotides align to TRBD2. V lost 6 bases to trimming and J lost 8 bases; unmatched junction nucleotides: 9. The CDR3 extends over 14 amino acids. Here the CDR3 reads CASRGLVGEDEQFF. CDR3 bases: TGTGCCAGCAGGGGACTAGTGGGAGAGGATGAGCAGTTCTTC.

This clonotype was picked up many times. V and J are TRBV27 and TRBJ2-7; weak D call: TRBD2 (7 bases). Trimming took 3 bases from V and 10 from J, leaving 16 bases between them. The CDR3 length is 13 residues. The germline gives CDR1 MNHEY, CDR2 SMNVEV (reference sequence). CDR3 sequence: CASSLGLRGLQYF. The CDR3 DNA follows: TGTGCCAGCAGTTTGGGCCTCAGGGGACTACAGTACTTC.

In this sample, this clonotype turned up many times. The chain is built from TRBV7-8 and TRBJ2-1; 13 nucleotides agree with TRBD2. The germline gives CDR1 SGHVS, CDR2 FQNEAQ. The J segment lost 9 bases and the V segment lost 5 bases, leaving 7 bases of the junction unmatched. This CDR3 region has 15 residues. The CDR3 loop reads CASSPGLAGEGEQFF. DNA for the CDR3: TGTGCCAGCAGCCCAGGACTAGCGGGAGAGGGTGAGCAGTTCTTC. Full variable domain (rest looked up from reference TRBV7-8 and TRBJ2-1): GAGVSQSPRYKVAKRGQDVALRCDPISGHVSLFWYQQALGQGPEFLTYFQNEAQLDKSGLPSDRFFAERPEGSVSTLKIQRTQQEDSAVYLCASSPGLAGEGEQFFGPGTRLTVL.

The chain is built from TRBV9 and TRBJ2-2, with D possibly TRBD2 on 7 matching bases. The germline V gene encodes CDR1 SGDLS and CDR2 YYNGEE. Trimming took 0 bases from V and 6 from J, leaving 18 bases between them. CDR3 length: 17 amino acids. DNA for the CDR3: TGTGCCAGCAGCGTAGTGGGCGGGGGCCTCCTCTCCGGGGAGCTGTTTTTT. Translated: CASSVVGGGLLSGELFF. Variable domain in full (rest from reference TRBV9 and TRBJ2-2): DSGVTQTPKHLITATGQRVTLRCSPRSGDLSVYWYQQSLDQGLQFLIQYYNGEERAKGNILERFSAQQFPDLHSELNLSSLELGDSALYFCASSVVGGGLLSGELFFGEGSRLTVL.

Many counts were recorded for this clonotype. The chain joins TRBV15 to TRBJ1-1; D possibly corresponds to TRBD1 (6 bases). Germline V lookup: CDR1 LNHNV, CDR2 YYDKDF (reference sequence). Trimming took off 7 bases at V and 6 bases at J, with 15 bases between the two ends. The CDR3 has 13 residues. CDR3 in amino acids: CATNLPGEAEAFF. The CDR3 DNA is TGTGCCACCAACTTACCAGGGGAGGCTGAAGCTTTCTTT.

In its sample, this clonotype was seen many times. The chain employs TRBV5-1 and TRBJ2-5; D might be TRBD1 (6 bases). The germline gives CDR1 SGHRS, CDR2 YFSETQ. This CDR3 contains 14 residues. Trimming removed 4 bases at V and 1 base at J, with 11 bases between. The CDR3 loop reads CASSGTRLQETQYF. In DNA form, the CDR3 reads TGCGCCAGCAGCGGGACACGGCTCCAAGAGACCCAGTACTTC. The full variable domain, its missing parts supplied by reference TRBV5-1 and TRBJ2-5, is KAGVTQTPRYLIKTRGQQVTLSCSPISGHRSVSWYQQTPGQGLQFLFEYFSETQRNKGNFPGRFSGRQFSNSRSEMNVSTLELGDSALYLCASSGTRLQETQYFGPGTRLLVL.

This clonotype was recorded at least ten times. This chain uses TRBV28 with TRBJ2-3, with D possibly being TRBD1 (6 bases). V dropped 6 bases and J dropped 3 bases, with 10 bases sitting between them. The CDR3 loop spans 13 amino acids. In germline, CDR1 is MDHEN, CDR2 SYDVKM. The CDR3 loop reads CASRLQGTDTQYF. CDR3 coding DNA: TGTGCCAGCAGGTTACAGGGAACAGATACGCAGTATTTT.

This clonotype was counted at least ten times. This sequence joins TRBV4-1 and TRBJ2-7; 10 bases match TRBD2. The CDR3 length is 16 residues. With 4 bases clipped from V and 5 bases from J, the junction kept 11 bases outside the gene matches. The germline V gene encodes CDR1 MGHRA and CDR2 YSYEKL. The CDR3: CASSPQGTSAPNEQYF. For the CDR3, the DNA is TGCGCCAGCAGCCCGCAAGGGACTAGCGCCCCGAACGAGCAGTACTTC.

By share of the sample, this clonotype is medium-sized. The V and J genes are TRBV29-1 and TRBJ2-5, with TRBD1 matching 10 bases. V shed 8 bases, J shed 2 bases, and the junction held 2 bases outside the gene matches. The CDR3 totals 12 residues. CDR1 and CDR2 from the germline V gene are SQVTM and ANQGSEA. CDR3 protein: CSTGQGQETQYF. For the CDR3, the DNA is TGCAGCACGGGACAGGGGCAAGAGACCCAGTACTTC.

CDR3 sequence (DNA): TGCGCCAGCAGGCCCCCCCCCCGTAACGGGGAGCTGTTTTTT. This sequence encodes CASRPPPRNGELFF. The chain uses TRBV23-1 and TRBJ2-2; D is unclear. TRBV23-1 is an open reading frame whose function is uncertain. CDR3 length: 14 amino acids. The germline V and J ends were trimmed by 6 bases and 7 bases, with 15 bases remaining between them.

This sequence joins TRBV18 and TRBJ1-3, with D uncertain. Germline values: CDR1 KGHSH, CDR2 LQKENI. The CDR3 loop spans 16 amino acids. The V end lost 3 bases, the J end lost 0 bases, and 12 bases lay between the germline ends. CDR3 protein: CASSPVTLSSGNTIYF. DNA of the CDR3: TGTGCCAGCTCACCTGTGACATTGTCCTCTGGAAACACCATATATTTT. The full variable domain, with the rest looked up from reference TRBV18 and TRBJ1-3, is NAGVMQNPRHLVRRRGQEARLRCSPMKGHSHVYWYRQLPEEGLKFMVYLQKENIIDESGMPKERFSAEFPKEGPSILRIQQVVRGDSAAYFCASSPVTLSSGNTIYFGEGSWLTVV.

This clonotype has a count of ten or more. The chain has TRBV11-3 and TRBJ2-1; D may be TRBD2 (6 bases). CDR3 size: 17 residues. CDR1 and CDR2 (germline): SGHNT, YENEEA. The V gene lost 0 bases and the J gene lost 0 bases, with 12 bases spanning the gap. CDR3 DNA sequence: TGTGCCAGCAGCTTAGAGGTCGGAGCGGGCTCCTACAATGAGCAGTTCTTC. This codes for CASSLEVGAGSYNEQFF. Based on the CDR3 plus reference TRBV11-3 and TRBJ2-1, the full variable domain is EAGVVQSPRYKIIEKKQPVAFWCNPISGHNTLYWYLQNLGQGPELLIRYENEEAVDDSQLPKDRFSAERLKGVDSTLKIQPAELGDSAVYLCASSLEVGAGSYNEQFFGPGTRLTVL.

A few counts support this clonotype. The CDR3 is CASSPRLAGDNEQFF. DNA of the CDR3: TGTGCCAGTAGTCCCCGACTAGCGGGAGACAATGAGCAGTTCTTC. The chain recombines TRBV19 with TRBJ2-1, with 12 bases fitting TRBD2. Trimming at V came to 5 bases and at J to 5 bases, leaving 4 bases not matched to a gene. Germline assignment: CDR1 LNHDA and CDR2 SQIVND (reference sequence). This CDR3 region has 15 residues.

This clonotype has a handful of counts. This chain links TRBV27 with TRBJ2-2; 10 bases fit TRBD2. Germline V gene sequence: CDR1 MNHEY, CDR2 SMNVEV (reference sequence). The CDR3 contains 13 residues. J lost 8 bases, V lost 5 bases, and 2 bases had no gene match. CDR3 DNA sequence: TGTGCCAGCAGTGTTAGCGGGAGGGGGGAGCTGTTTTTT. Translation: CASSVSGRGELFF.

This clonotype was counted at least ten times. The gene calls are TRBV5-1 and TRBJ2-3; 10 bases line up with TRBD1. CDR3 length: 19 amino acids. In germline, CDR1 is SGHRS, CDR2 YFSETQ. The trim removed 0 bases at V and 5 bases at J, leaving 15 bases unmatched. This CDR3 reads CASSLGDRGSPRQGDTQYF. CDR3 DNA: TGCGCCAGCAGCTTGGGGGACAGGGGAAGCCCCCGGCAAGGAGATACGCAGTATTTT.

Many counts were recorded for this clonotype. Written as DNA, the CDR3 is TGCAGCGTTGATTCGTTGGCGGGAAGGGGCACAGATACGCAGTATTTT. Protein: CSVDSLAGRGTDTQYF. The rearrangement links TRBV29-1 to TRBJ2-3; tentative D call: TRBD2 (6 bases). Trimming left V 3 bases short and J 1 base short, with 17 bases between. The length of the CDR3 is 16 residues. Germline V lookup: CDR1 SQVTM, CDR2 ANQGSEA.